The next 8 T cell receptor beta chains were all read from a single sample in a study of human T cells and chemical hapten exposure. Time point of the sample: patch test 2, 6 weeks after DPC sensitization. Indicated treatment: therapeutic diphenylcyclopropenone sensitization with weekly scalp DPC. MiXCR, run by TCRdb on the RACE reads, gives a single entry per CDR3 protein. The sample holds approximately 82,000 distinct CDR3 sequences; 6.5% to 8% are singletons and the top ten take 1% to 1.5%. Here the sequenced sample was whole blood, taken in connection with sensitization to the hapten diphenylcyclopropenone (DPC). The receptors originated from a woman aged 30 to 39 with alopecia areata. Some clones in this sample may be carry-over from other donors' samples.

This clonotype was seen more than once but under ten times. The chain is built from TRBV29-1 and TRBJ1-5; no firm D call. Germline assignment: CDR1 SQVTM and CDR2 ANQGSEA. Deletions cut 4 bases from V and 5 bases from J, with 12 bases between. This CDR3 has 13 residues. The CDR3, as DNA: TGCAGCGTTGCCCTAGGGTTTGATCAGCCCCAGCATTTT. Translation: CSVALGFDQPQHF.

This clonotype was seen ten or more times. The rearrangement uses TRBV9 and TRBJ1-6, with a tentative D call TRBD1 (6 bases). V was clipped by 0 bases and J by 7 bases, with 8 bases between them. There are 14 residues in the CDR3. Germline CDR1 reads SGDLS; CDR2 reads YYNGEE. As DNA, the CDR3 is TGTGCCAGCAGCGTAGGGACAGCAAATTCACCCCTCCACTTT. Encoded protein: CASSVGTANSPLHF.

The chain links TRBV29-1 to TRBJ2-7; TRBD1 agrees at 9 bases. The CDR3 totals 16 residues. Germline assignment: CDR1 SQVTM and CDR2 ANQGSEA. J gave up 3 bases and V 3 bases, and 12 bases lay outside the gene matches. As DNA, the CDR3 is TGCAGCGTTGACACCGGGACAGGGCCCACCAACTACGAGCAGTACTTC. Residues: CSVDTGTGPTNYEQYF.

The CDR3, as DNA: TGTGCCATCAGTGGAGACAGGGAGAGTGAGCAGTTCTTC. Translation gives CAISGDRESEQFF. The rearrangement uses TRBV10-3 and TRBJ2-1, with 7 bases that match TRBD1. The CDR3 spans 13 residues. The V and J ends lost 4 bases and 9 bases, in that order; junction bases with no gene match: 6. CDR1 is ENHRY, CDR2 SYGVKD, per germline.

The chain uses TRBV10-3 and TRBJ1-1, with 9 bases that match TRBD1. Germline CDR1 reads ENHRY; CDR2 reads SYGVKD. J lost 6 bases, V lost 4 bases, and 9 bases had no gene match. CDR3 length equals 15 residues. The CDR3 loop is CAISVGDRELSEAFF. The CDR3 DNA sequence: TGTGCCATCAGTGTAGGGGACAGGGAGCTGTCTGAAGCTTTCTTT.

This clonotype was detected many times. The chain employs TRBV25-1 and TRBJ1-6, with unresolved D. CDR1 is MGHDK and CDR2 is SYGVNS in the germline V gene. V dropped 4 bases and J dropped 7 bases, with 17 bases sitting between them. CDR3 length: 16 residues. This CDR3 is CASSGPGHIWNSPLHF. DNA for the CDR3: TGTGCCAGCAGTGGCCCGGGCCACATCTGGAATTCACCCCTCCACTTT.

This clonotype occurred many times. The chain recombines TRBV15 with TRBJ2-1, with 7 nucleotides matching TRBD1. The CDR3 covers 15 residues. Trimming at V came to 0 bases and at J to 6 bases, leaving 5 bases not matched to a gene. Per germline, CDR1 LNHNV and CDR2 YYDKDF (reference sequence). CDR3 residues: CATSRDSGTANEQFF. For the CDR3, the DNA is TGTGCCACCAGCAGAGATTCCGGGACAGCCAATGAGCAGTTCTTC.

Many counts were recorded for this clonotype. The V and J genes are TRBV12-3 or TRBV12-4 and TRBJ1-1; D is possibly TRBD1 (6 bases). CDR3 size: 12 residues. V lost 6 bases and J lost 7, with 12 bases in between. This chain's CDR3 is CASSQQGLEAFF. In nucleotides, the CDR3 is TGTGCCAGCAGCCAACAGGGACTTGAAGCTTTCTTT.